The 24 T cell receptor beta chains listed next were all sequenced from one sample in a study of CD8 T cells in Susac syndrome. When the RNA was reverse transcribed, random hexamers were used with an input of roughly 0.5 to 1 ug. TCRdb analysed the immunoSEQ multiplex PCR reads with MiXCR anew, one entry per CDR3 protein. The sample records about 290,000 distinct CDR3 sequences, roughly 85% being singletons. The specimen sequenced was CD8+ T cells from PBMCs. Receptors were obtained from a human donor with multiple sclerosis.

The sample holds a few counts of this clonotype. An end of the junction does not agree with germline; a read error may underlie this. V is TRBV7-9 and J is TRBJ2-1; the D gene is possibly TRBD2 (6 bases). Germline-derived CDR1 and CDR2 are SEHNR and FQNEAQ (reference sequence). The CDR3 runs to 13 residues. DNA of the CDR3: TGTGCCAGCAGCTTAGCAGGGACTCCTGTGTTGGTCTTC. It specifies CASSLAGTPVLVF. Full variable domain (outside the CDR3, taken from reference TRBV7-9 and TRBJ2-1): DTGVSQNPRHKITKRGQNVTFRCDPISEHNRLYWYRQTLGQGPEFLTYFQNEAQLEKSRLLSDRFSAERPKGSFSTLEIQRTEQGDSAMYLCASSLAGTPVLVFGPGTRLTVL.

The chain carries TRBV27 and TRBJ1-1; 8 bases map to TRBD1. The V segment lost 6 bases and the J segment 5 bases; nucleotides outside the gene matches: 11. The germline V gene has CDR1 MNHEY and CDR2 SMNVEV (reference sequence). The CDR3 spans 15 residues. The chain's CDR3 is CASSRQGWGETEAFF. For the CDR3, the DNA is TGTGCCAGCAGCCGACAGGGGTGGGGGGAGACTGAAGCTTTCTTT.

The chain carries TRBV28 and TRBJ2-3; no clear D. Germline assignment: CDR1 MDHEN and CDR2 SYDVKM. This CDR3 is built from 14 residues. Deletions cut 3 bases from V and 0 bases from J, with 7 bases between. The CDR3 DNA sequence: TGTGCCAGCAGTTTGCATATTAGCACAGATACGCAGTATTTT. Its protein is CASSLHISTDTQYF.

The chain joins TRBV28 to TRBJ1-4; 7 bases are shared with TRBD1. Germline V lookup: CDR1 MDHEN, CDR2 SYDVKM. The junction had 4 bases not matched to a gene; V was cut back by 0 bases and J by 6 bases. CDR3 length: 15 amino acids. CDR3 bases: TGTGCCAGCAGTTTATGGACAGGGCCGGATGAAAAACTGTTTTTT. Protein sequence: CASSLWTGPDEKLFF.

Here the CDR3 reads CAGRGQATNYGYTF. CDR3 in DNA: TGCGCGGGGAGGGGACAGGCGACTAACTATGGCTACACCTTC. The chain combines TRBV29-1 with TRBJ1-2; 8 bases agree with TRBD1. The CDR3 contains 14 residues. CDR1 and CDR2 from the germline V gene are SQVTM and ANQGSEA.

The chain has TRBV11-2 and TRBJ2-5; D is perhaps TRBD2 (7 bases). CDR1 and CDR2 from the germline V gene are SGHAT and FQNNGV. This CDR3 contains 15 residues. Trimming took 5 bases from V and 5 from J, leaving 18 bases between them. For the CDR3, the DNA is TGTGCCAGCAGCCCCCCATGGGGGGGGCAGGAGACCCAGTACTTC. Translation gives CASSPPWGGQETQYF. The variable domain in full, with the rest retrieved from reference TRBV11-2 and TRBJ2-5, is EAGVAQSPRYKIIEKRQSVAFWCNPISGHATLYWYQQILGQGPKLLIQFQNNGVVDDSQLPKDRFSAERLKGVDSTLKIQPAKLEDSAVYLCASSPPWGGQETQYFGPGTRLLVL.

A single count supports this clonotype. The CDR3 region is CASSPGPWGGNQPQHF. The CDR3 coding sequence is TGTGCCAGCAGCCCCGGGCCCTGGGGAGGCAATCAGCCCCAGCATTTT. The chain links TRBV7-2 to TRBJ1-5, with no clear D. Germline V CDR1 and CDR2: SGHTA, FQGNSA. V was clipped by 5 bases and J by 2 bases, with 16 bases between them. The CDR3 has 16 amino acids.

The chain combines TRBV24-1 with TRBJ2-2; 9 bases are shared with TRBD1. The CDR3 totals 18 residues. V was clipped by 2 bases and J by 1 base; unmatched bases: 7. The V gene's germline CDR1 is KGHDR and CDR2 SFDVKD. CDR3 coding DNA: TGTGCCACCAGTGATTGGGGACAGGGACTGTGGAACACCGGGGAGCTGTTTTTT. Residues: CATSDWGQGLWNTGELFF.

The chain has TRBV19 and TRBJ2-2; TRBD2 is a possible D gene (5 bases). CDR3 size: 14 residues. V was clipped by 3 bases and J by 6 bases, with 11 bases between them. Germline CDR1 reads LNHDA; CDR2 reads SQIVND (reference sequence). This chain's CDR3 is CASSIVAGSGELFF. CDR3 nucleotides: TGTGCCAGTAGTATCGTCGCGGGCTCCGGGGAGCTGTTTTTT.

The rearrangement joins TRBV9 to TRBJ1-2; D possibly corresponds to TRBD1 (5 bases). Looked up from germline, CDR1 is SGDLS and CDR2 is YYNGEE. Between the trimmed V and J ends, which lost 0 bases and 2 bases, there was a span of 17 bases. CDR3 length: 17 amino acids. The CDR3 is CASSVATGYSPNYGYTF. CDR3 coding DNA: TGTGCCAGCAGCGTAGCTACAGGTTATTCTCCCAACTATGGCTACACCTTC. The full variable domain, with the rest looked up from reference TRBV9 and TRBJ1-2, is DSGVTQTPKHLITATGQRVTLRCSPRSGDLSVYWYQQSLDQGLQFLIQYYNGEERAKGNILERFSAQQFPDLHSELNLSSLELGDSALYFCASSVATGYSPNYGYTFGSGTRLTVV.

V gene TRBV28 combines with J gene TRBJ2-1, with a tentative D call TRBD1 (5 bases). Germline CDR1 and CDR2: MDHEN and SYDVKM. This CDR3 region has 16 residues. V lost 7 bases, J lost 2 bases, and 18 bases lay in between. CDR3 bases: TGTGCCAGCATCGCTTGGGCAGGGTCCCCCTACAATGAGCAGTTCTTC. This encodes CASIAWAGSPYNEQFF.

The V gene is TRBV4-1, the J gene TRBJ2-1; 14 positions agree with TRBD2. CDR3 size: 18 residues. V shed 3 bases, J shed 9 bases, and the junction held 13 bases outside the gene matches. The germline CDR1 and CDR2 sequences are MGHRA and YSYEKL. The CDR3 nucleotides read TGCGCCAGCAGCCACGAACCCGGGACTAGCGGGAGTTCTGGTGAGCAGTTCTTC. Its protein product is CASSHEPGTSGSSGEQFF.

The chain recombines TRBV9 with TRBJ2-1; TRBD2 matches at 7 bases. Trimming cost V 0 bases and J 2 bases; bases outside gene matches: 8. This CDR3 comprises 17 residues. CDR1 SGDLS and CDR2 YYNGEE come from the germline V gene. CDR3 region: CASSVEAGALPYNEQFF. The CDR3 coding sequence is TGTGCCAGCAGCGTAGAGGCGGGAGCTCTCCCCTACAATGAGCAGTTCTTC.

The rearrangement uses TRBV20-1 and TRBJ2-7, with D hard to call. Trimming stripped 6 bases from V and 2 bases from J, with 14 bases between. Germline values: CDR1 DFQATT, CDR2 SNEGSKA (reference sequence). This CDR3 has 13 residues. CDR3 residues: CSAREARTYEQYF. CDR3 bases: TGCAGTGCCCGAGAGGCTAGAACCTACGAGCAGTACTTC.

The J gene is TRBJ2-1, the V gene TRBV19; D might be TRBD1 (6 bases). Germline V gene sequence: CDR1 LNHDA, CDR2 SQIVND (reference sequence). CDR3 length: 14 amino acids. V shed 8 bases and J shed 4 bases, with 15 bases lying between them. The CDR3 is CASEAPDSYNEQFF. The CDR3, as DNA: TGTGCCAGTGAGGCCCCGGACAGTTACAATGAGCAGTTCTTC.

V and J are TRBV13 and TRBJ1-1; D may be TRBD1 (5 bases). Germline CDR1 is PRHDT and CDR2 is FYEKMQ (reference sequence). The CDR3 runs 14 residues. Trimming removed 5 bases from V and 6 bases from J, with 16 bases in between. The CDR3 DNA sequence: TGTGCCAGCAGCCCGGACCGCAGGGCGGCTGAAGCTTTCTTT. Its protein is CASSPDRRAAEAFF.

The chain couples TRBV13 to TRBJ2-3, with D perhaps TRBD2 (6 bases). Germline assignment: CDR1 PRHDT and CDR2 FYEKMQ (reference sequence). This CDR3 region has 15 residues. With 8 bases removed from V and 0 bases from J, the gap between germline ends came to 15 bases. DNA of the CDR3: TGTGCCAGCCGCCGCGGGATGGCTAGCACAGATACGCAGTATTTT. This codes for CASRRGMASTDTQYF.

This chain links TRBV28 with TRBJ2-1; 12 positions agree with TRBD2. The CDR3 sequence is 16 residues long. V trimming: 4 bases; J trimming: 5 bases; junction bases outside the gene matches: 6. The germline V gene has CDR1 MDHEN and CDR2 SYDVKM. For the CDR3, the DNA is TGTGCCAGCAGTTCCGTACTAGCGGGGGGTAACAATGAGCAGTTCTTC. It encodes CASSSVLAGGNNEQFF.

The rearrangement uses TRBV4-3 and TRBJ1-3; the D is unclear. Germline CDR1 is LGHNA and CDR2 is YSLEER. Between the trimmed V and J ends, which lost 0 bases and 0 bases, there was a span of 6 bases. The CDR3 runs 15 residues. This CDR3 reads CASSQDRTSGNTIYF. The CDR3 DNA reads TGCGCCAGCAGCCAAGATCGAACCTCTGGAAACACCATATATTTT.

This chain joins TRBV28 and TRBJ2-1; TRBD2 agrees at 10 bases. This CDR3 is built from 16 residues. The V gene end was trimmed by 5 bases and the J gene end by 6 bases; junction bases not matched to a gene: 10. The germline CDR1 and CDR2 sequences are MDHEN and SYDVKM. In nucleotides, the CDR3 is TGTGCCAGCAGTGCCCTGGGAGCGGGAGGGTCCAATGAGCAGTTCTTC. It translates to CASSALGAGGSNEQFF.

This chain uses TRBV24-1 with TRBJ2-7, with 7 bases identical to TRBD1. Losses at the gene ends were 5 bases for V and 0 bases for J; bases not matched to a gene: 6. From germline, CDR1 is KGHDR and CDR2 SFDVKD. The CDR3 contains 15 residues. CDR3: CATSGTGTDSYEQYF. The CDR3 nucleotides read TGTGCCACCAGTGGAACCGGGACAGACTCCTACGAGCAGTACTTC.

The chain combines TRBV7-9 with TRBJ2-5; D gene uncertain. V was pared by 5 bases and J by 2 bases, with 3 bases between. Germline CDR1 reads SEHNR; CDR2 reads FQNEAQ (reference sequence). The CDR3 totals 11 residues. The CDR3 sequence: CASSPQETQYF. The DNA for the CDR3 is TGTGCCAGCAGCCCTCAAGAGACCCAGTACTTC.

The J gene is TRBJ1-2, the V gene TRBV19; possibly TRBD1 for D (6 bases). CDR1 is LNHDA, CDR2 SQIVND, per germline (reference sequence). The ends were cut back, 6 bases at V and 3 bases at J, with 14 bases in the middle. CDR3 length: 14 residues. The CDR3 DNA sequence: TGTGCCAGTAGAAGGGGGGGCGCGGACTATGGCTACACCTTC. Protein sequence: CASRRGGADYGYTF.

This clonotype has just a few counts. The V and J genes are TRBV7-6 and TRBJ1-1, with unresolved D. V lost 1 base to trimming and J lost 0 bases, with 3 bases between them. Per germline, CDR1 SGHVS and CDR2 FNYEAQ. The CDR3 consists of 13 residues. The CDR3 region is CASSLVLNTEAFF. The CDR3 nucleotides are TGTGCCAGCAGCTTAGTTTTGAACACTGAAGCTTTCTTT. The entire variable domain, with the rest obtained from reference TRBV7-6 and TRBJ1-1, is as follows: GAGVSQSPRYKVTKRGQDVALRCDPISGHVSLYWYRQALGQGPEFLTYFNYEAQQDKSGLPNDRFSAERPEGSISTLTIQRTEQRDSAMYRCASSLVLNTEAFFGQGTRLTVV.